One and the same sample provided the 23 T cell receptor beta chains below, sequenced in a study of blood T cells in healthy people across ages. A second roughly 7 to 11 cycle PCR used barcoded and J-beta primers. Each CDR3 protein gets one entry after TCRdb re-called the 5' RACE reads with MiXCR. The table has approximately 810,000 distinct CDR3 sequences, around 30% seen once; the top ten hold roughly 17%. What was sequenced was blood. These receptors were collected from a woman of 80 years or more in good health.

This clonotype was found many times. The chain is built from TRBV7-2 and TRBJ2-5; 8 nucleotides align to TRBD2. V trimming: 5 bases; J trimming: 4 bases; junction bases outside the gene matches: 3. CDR1 SGHTA and CDR2 FQGNSA come from the germline V gene. The CDR3 runs to 13 residues. CDR3 sequence (DNA): TGTGCCAGCAGCCAGAGCGGGAGAGAGACCCAGTACTTC. It translates to CASSQSGRETQYF.

This clonotype showed up just a few times. J is TRBJ1-2 and V is TRBV7-9, with 9 bases matching TRBD1. This CDR3 contains 15 residues. Unmatched junction bases numbered 11, after V lost 5 bases and J lost 7 bases. Germline values: CDR1 SEHNR, CDR2 FQNEAQ (reference sequence). The chain's CDR3 is CASSPNSGTGLGYTF. The CDR3, as DNA: TGTGCCAGCAGCCCAAATTCCGGGACAGGGCTTGGCTACACCTTC.

Remarks on this clonotype: A much larger clone sits a single nucleotide away, making a read error possible. The CDR3 does not end in the conserved phenylalanine or tryptophan, so this is likely a read error. The chain links TRBV29-1 to TRBJ1-2, with a tentative D call TRBD1 (6 bases). With 5 bases removed from V and 8 bases from J, the gap between germline ends came to 18 bases. The germline gives CDR1 SQVTM, CDR2 ANQGSEA. The CDR3 is 13 amino acids. The chain's CDR3 is CSVFGQGFNGYTV. CDR3 DNA: TGCAGCGTTTTCGGGCAGGGGTTTAACGGCTACACCGTC.

For this clonotype: Without the conserved terminal phenylalanine or tryptophan, this CDR3 likely stems from a read error. V and J are TRBV14 and TRBJ2-6; possible D gene TRBD1, 5 bases. Trimming removed 1 base at V and 4 bases at J, with 20 bases between. The CDR3 runs 19 residues. Germline CDR1 and CDR2: SGHDN and FVKESK. The CDR3 sequence is CASSQVNMRQRIGANVLTC. Written as DNA, the CDR3 is TGTGCCAGCAGCCAAGTGAATATGCGACAGAGAATAGGGGCCAACGTCCTGACTTGC.

This clonotype was seen a few times. A much larger clone is a single base away; this may be a read error. The chain combines TRBV29-1 with TRBJ1-1, with a tentative D call TRBD1 (6 bases). The CDR3 length is 11 residues. The germline gives CDR1 SQVTM, CDR2 ANQGSEA. The CDR3 nucleotides read TGCGGCGTGCAACAGGGCCCTGAAGCTTTCTTT. Translating it yields CGVQQGPEAFF.

This clonotype was seen repeatedly, ten times or more. This chain uses TRBV7-2 with TRBJ2-1; D call uncertain. From germline, CDR1 is SGHTA and CDR2 FQGNSA. The CDR3 sequence is 11 residues long. With 2 bases removed from V and 10 bases from J, the gap between germline ends came to 6 bases. CDR3 DNA: TGTGCCAGCAGCTTAAGGGCCGAGCAGTTCTTC. Its translation is CASSLRAEQFF.

This clonotype was detected ten times or more. The gene calls are TRBV5-1 and TRBJ2-1; tentative D call: TRBD2 (5 bases). Looked up from germline, CDR1 is SGHRS and CDR2 is YFSETQ. There are 16 residues in the CDR3. Trimming removed 4 bases at V and 5 bases at J, with 19 bases between. As DNA, the CDR3 is TGCGCCAGCAGCCGAGTGGTGGTTGCGGGTGACAATGAGCAGTTCTTC. Protein product: CASSRVVVAGDNEQFF.

This clonotype showed up many times. The J gene is TRBJ2-7, the V gene TRBV12-3 or TRBV12-4; 8 nucleotides agree with TRBD1. V gave up 7 bases and J gave up 2 bases; unmatched junction bases: 13. This CDR3 contains 16 residues. This CDR3 is CASTTFGPGQAYEQYF. CDR3 DNA: TGTGCCAGCACCACTTTCGGTCCGGGACAGGCCTACGAGCAGTACTTC.

This clonotype was observed a handful of times. This chain connects TRBV19 to TRBJ1-2; D call uncertain. Trimming stripped 5 bases from V and 6 bases from J, with 16 bases between. The CDR3 has 14 amino acids. CDR1 LNHDA and CDR2 SQIVND come from the germline V gene (reference sequence). The DNA of the CDR3 is TGTGCCAGTAGTCTAACACTCTTGAGCGATGGCTACACCTTC. It translates to CASSLTLLSDGYTF.

Ten or more counts support this clonotype. V and J are TRBV24-1 and TRBJ2-3, with D perhaps TRBD2 (5 bases). V was clipped by 9 bases and J by 8 bases, with 11 bases between them. The V gene's germline CDR1 is KGHDR and CDR2 SFDVKD. The CDR3 sequence is 11 residues long. The CDR3 nucleotides are TGTGCCACCCTTGAGGGAAGTACGCAGTATTTT. Residues: CATLEGSTQYF.

This clonotype was recorded many times. The V call is TRBV6-2 or TRBV6-3, the J call TRBJ2-3; TRBD2 agrees at 8 bases. The V and J ends lost 6 bases and 6 bases, in that order; junction bases with no gene match: 5. Germline CDR1 MNHEY, CDR2 SVGEGT. The CDR3 has 13 amino acids. CDR3 bases: TGTGCCAGCAGAACGGGAGGGTCGGATACGCAGTATTTT. This sequence encodes CASRTGGSDTQYF.

The CDR3 protein is CAWSNQGDQPQHF. The CDR3 DNA follows: TGTGCCTGGAGTAATCAGGGGGACCAGCCCCAGCATTTT. This sequence joins TRBV30 and TRBJ1-5, with 7 bases lining up with TRBD1. Losses at the gene ends were 2 bases for V and 7 bases for J; bases not matched to a gene: 5. Per the germline V gene, CDR1 is GTSNPN and CDR2 is SVGIG (reference sequence). The CDR3 contains 13 residues.

This clonotype has more than one count but fewer than ten. The chain links TRBV7-2 to TRBJ1-1; D may be TRBD1 (5 bases). The germline CDR1 and CDR2 sequences are SGHTA and FQGNSA. CDR3 length: 15 amino acids. Trimming stripped 5 bases from V and 1 base from J, with 14 bases between. As DNA, the CDR3 is TGTGCCAGCAGCGGTGGACACGGAAAGAACACTGAAGCTTTCTTT. Residues: CASSGGHGKNTEAFF.

The chain uses TRBV5-1 and TRBJ2-6; D is ambiguous. Germline V gene lookup returns CDR1 SGHRS and CDR2 YFSETQ. The CDR3 is 13 residues long. The V gene lost 5 bases and the J gene lost 4 bases, with 7 bases spanning the gap. The CDR3 nucleotides read TGCGCCAGCAGTGAAAGGGGGGCCAACGTCCTGACTTTC. Encoded protein: CASSERGANVLTF.

This clonotype was counted a few times. The genes are TRBV25-1 and TRBJ1-1; weak D call: TRBD1 (5 bases). The CDR3 has 14 amino acids. Deletions cut 2 bases from V and 6 bases from J, with 13 bases between. The V gene's germline CDR1 is MGHDK and CDR2 SYGVNS. The CDR3 loop reads CASSEPPREAEAFF. The DNA of the CDR3 is TGTGCCAGCAGTGAACCCCCCAGGGAAGCTGAAGCTTTCTTT.

This clonotype was counted a few times. This may come from a read error, since a much larger clone is one base off. This chain connects TRBV7-2 to TRBJ2-7; 10 bases match TRBD2. The closer fit of TRBJ2-5 to the DNA end suggests the J call may be wrong. The length of the CDR3 is 15 residues. Looked up from germline, CDR1 is SGHTA and CDR2 is FQGNSA. This CDR3 reads CASSLSGGAHETQYF. The CDR3 DNA sequence: TGTGCCAGCAGCTTGAGCGGGGGGGCGCATGAGACCCAGTACTTC.

The rearrangement uses TRBV7-2 and TRBJ1-5; possibly TRBD1 for D (5 bases). V gave up 2 bases and J gave up 0 bases, with 14 bases separating them. The CDR3 length is 17 residues. CDR1 is SGHTA, CDR2 FQGNSA, per germline. In DNA form, the CDR3 reads TGTGCCAGCAGCTTAACCGGGGGGGTCTTTAGCAATCAGCCCCAGCATTTT. Protein sequence: CASSLTGGVFSNQPQHF.

The CDR3 nucleotides are TGTGCCAGCAGCCAAAACAACAACGGGGGGACAGGGGGTCCCACCTATGGCTACACCTTC. Translating gives CASSQNNNGGTGGPTYGYTF. J is TRBJ1-2 and V is TRBV4-2; 11 positions match TRBD1. The V gene's germline CDR1 is LGHNA and CDR2 YNFKEQ. Germline trimming cut 2 bases from V and 4 bases from J; bases unmatched to any gene: 18. This CDR3 comprises 20 residues.

This clonotype showed up just a few times. A clone one base away is much larger, so this may be a read error. V and J are TRBV5-1 and TRBJ2-1, with a weak D call TRBD2 (6 bases). TRBJ2-7 explains the end of the DNA better; the J call may be wrong. The CDR3 runs to 17 residues. Germline CDR1 and CDR2: SGHRS and YFSETQ. The CDR3 DNA sequence: TGCGCCAGCAGCTTGAGGCGGGGCATAGACATGTACAATGAGCAGTACTTC. Translating it yields CASSLRRGIDMYNEQYF.

This clonotype has a single count. V is TRBV6-4 and J is TRBJ2-1; D may match TRBD1 or TRBD2 (6 bases each). The CDR3 is 15 amino acids. The germline V gene encodes CDR1 MRHNA and CDR2 SNTAGT. Trimming stripped 5 bases from V and 8 bases from J, with 19 bases between. The chain's CDR3 is CASSLGGTNPHEQFF. DNA of the CDR3: TGTGCCAGCAGTCTAGGGGGGACCAACCCTCATGAGCAGTTCTTC.

This clonotype appeared a few times. The chain combines TRBV4-2 with TRBJ1-1; 7 bases align to TRBD1. The CDR3 consists of 14 residues. Germline V gene sequence: CDR1 LGHNA, CDR2 YNFKEQ. J was trimmed by 4 bases and V by 0 bases; bases with no gene match: 2. Written as DNA, the CDR3 is TGTGCCAGCAGCCAAGAGGCAGGGGGCACTGAAGCTTTCTTT. The encoded protein is CASSQEAGGTEAFF.

This clonotype was counted at least ten times. This chain joins TRBV6-2 or TRBV6-3 and TRBJ2-5, with a possible D match to TRBD1 (5 bases). The germline V gene encodes CDR1 MNHEY and CDR2 SVGEGT. The CDR3 is 14 residues long. The V and J ends lost 6 bases and 0 bases respectively, with 11 bases between them. CDR3 bases: TGTGCCAGCAGCCGGACAAGCAACCAAGAGACCCAGTACTTC. It codes for CASSRTSNQETQYF.

This clonotype was recorded at least ten times. The chain uses TRBV5-4 and TRBJ2-1, with TRBD2 matching over 8 bases. This CDR3 contains 16 residues. The germline V gene encodes CDR1 SGHNT and CDR2 YYREEE (reference sequence). V shed 4 bases, J shed 5 bases, and the junction held 11 bases outside the gene matches. This chain's CDR3 is CASSLKISGANNEQFF. CDR3 DNA sequence: TGTGCCAGCAGCCTCAAGATTAGCGGGGCAAACAATGAGCAGTTCTTC.